The 3 T cell receptor beta chains below all came from one sample that was sequenced in a study of OX40 agonist ivuxolimab in advanced cancers. Method: immunoSEQ multiplex PCR; TCRdb's copy keeps in-frame clones and lacks some. Of 81,000 or so clones detected, approximately 90% appear once; the ten largest clones hold more than 0.45%. Sequences were derived from CD4+ or CD8+ T cells sorted from blood, sampled in a trial of the OX40 agonist ivuxolimab. All receptors come from an adult with an advanced solid tumor such as melanoma, head and neck, liver or kidney cancer.

This chain connects TRBV5-1 to TRBJ1-5; D gene ambiguous. The CDR3 extends over 13 amino acids. Germline V lookup: CDR1 SGHRS, CDR2 YFSETQ. Trimming shortened V by 1 base and J by 7 bases, and 9 bases separated the two germline ends. CDR3 sequence reads: CASSLISGQPQHF. The CDR3, as DNA: TGCGCCAGCAGCTTGATCTCGGGGCAGCCCCAGCATTTT.

V is TRBV2 and J is TRBJ2-1, with 13 bases aligning to TRBD2. The V and J ends lost 5 bases and 7 bases, in that order; junction bases with no gene match: 5. The CDR3 totals 15 residues. In germline, CDR1 is SNHLY, CDR2 FYNNEI. This CDR3 reads CASSLTSGGANEQFF. In DNA, the CDR3 is TGTGCCAGCAGTCTAACTAGCGGGGGGGCAAATGAGCAGTTCTTC.

A single count supports this clone. The genes are TRBV5-6 and TRBJ2-3; D unclear. The CDR3 is 16 residues long. Trimming shortened V by 2 bases and J by 0 bases, and 13 bases separated the two germline ends. Germline CDR1 is SGHDT and CDR2 is YYEEEE. The CDR3 here is CASSFNMVTSTDTQYF. The CDR3 region has the DNA TGTGCCAGCAGCTTTAACATGGTGACTAGCACAGATACGCAGTATTTT.